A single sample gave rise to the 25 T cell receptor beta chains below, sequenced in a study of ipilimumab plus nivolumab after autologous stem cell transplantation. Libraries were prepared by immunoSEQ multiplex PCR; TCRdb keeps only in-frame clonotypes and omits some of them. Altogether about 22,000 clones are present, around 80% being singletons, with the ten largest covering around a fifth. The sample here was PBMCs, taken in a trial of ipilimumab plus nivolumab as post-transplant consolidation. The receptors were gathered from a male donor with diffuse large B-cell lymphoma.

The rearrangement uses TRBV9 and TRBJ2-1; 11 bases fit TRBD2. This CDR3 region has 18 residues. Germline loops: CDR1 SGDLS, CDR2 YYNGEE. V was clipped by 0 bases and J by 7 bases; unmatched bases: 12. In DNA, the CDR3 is TGTGCCAGCAGCGTAGACCCCTCAACTAGCGGGGGCGGGAATGAGCAGTTCTTC. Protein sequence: CASSVDPSTSGGGNEQFF.

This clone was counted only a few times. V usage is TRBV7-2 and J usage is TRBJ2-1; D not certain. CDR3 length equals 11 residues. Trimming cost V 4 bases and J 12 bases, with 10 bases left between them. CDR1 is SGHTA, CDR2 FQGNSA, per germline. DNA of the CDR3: TGTGCCAGCAGCTACGTTCAAGGGCAGTTCTTC. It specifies CASSYVQGQFF.

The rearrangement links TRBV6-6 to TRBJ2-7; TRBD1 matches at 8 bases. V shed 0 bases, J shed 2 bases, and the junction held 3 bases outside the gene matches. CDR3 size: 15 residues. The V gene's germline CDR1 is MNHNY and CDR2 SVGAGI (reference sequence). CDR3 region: CASSYSGGQAYEQYF. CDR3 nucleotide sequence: TGTGCCAGCAGTTACTCTGGGGGACAGGCCTACGAGCAGTACTTC.

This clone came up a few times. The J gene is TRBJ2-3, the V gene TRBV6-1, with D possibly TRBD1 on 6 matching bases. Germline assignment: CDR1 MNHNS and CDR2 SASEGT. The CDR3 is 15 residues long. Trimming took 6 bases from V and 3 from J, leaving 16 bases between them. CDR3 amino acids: CASRLTGTSTDTQYF. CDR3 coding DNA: TGTGCCAGCAGGCTAACAGGGACGTCTACAGATACGCAGTATTTT.

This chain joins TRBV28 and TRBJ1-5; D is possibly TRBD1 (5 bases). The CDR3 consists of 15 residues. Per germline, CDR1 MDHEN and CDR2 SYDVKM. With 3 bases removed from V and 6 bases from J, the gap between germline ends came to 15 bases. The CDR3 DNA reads TGTGCCAGCAGTTTCTCAGGTCGGGGGGGTCAGCCCCAGCATTTT. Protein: CASSFSGRGGQPQHF.

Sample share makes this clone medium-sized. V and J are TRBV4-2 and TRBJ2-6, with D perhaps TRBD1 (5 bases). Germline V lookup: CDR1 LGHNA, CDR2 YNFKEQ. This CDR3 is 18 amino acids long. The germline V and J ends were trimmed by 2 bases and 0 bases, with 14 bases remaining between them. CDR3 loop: CASSQLAGQNSGANVLTF. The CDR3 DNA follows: TGTGCCAGCAGCCAACTTGCTGGACAAAACTCTGGGGCCAACGTCCTGACTTTC.

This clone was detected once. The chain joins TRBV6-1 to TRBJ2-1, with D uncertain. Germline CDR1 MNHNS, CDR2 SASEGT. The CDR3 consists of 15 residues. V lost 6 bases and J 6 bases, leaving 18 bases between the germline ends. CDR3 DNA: TGTGCCAGCAGCGCCTCCCCCCAGGTAAGCAATGAGCAGTTCTTC. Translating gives CASSASPQVSNEQFF.

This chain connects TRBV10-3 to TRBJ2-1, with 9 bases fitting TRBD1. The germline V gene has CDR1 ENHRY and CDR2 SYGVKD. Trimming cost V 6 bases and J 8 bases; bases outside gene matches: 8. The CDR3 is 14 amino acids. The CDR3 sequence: CAISAGTGYDEQFF. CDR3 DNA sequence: TGTGCCATCAGCGCCGGGACAGGGTATGATGAGCAGTTCTTC.

Here the CDR3 DNA reads TGTGCCAGCATGGAAGGTCAGGGGAACACTGAAGCTTTCTTT. This gives the protein CASMEGQGNTEAFF. The rearrangement links TRBV6-1 to TRBJ1-1; maybe TRBD1 (5 bases). This CDR3 contains 14 residues. V lost 7 bases to trimming and J lost 1 base, with 13 bases between them. Per germline, CDR1 MNHNS and CDR2 SASEGT.

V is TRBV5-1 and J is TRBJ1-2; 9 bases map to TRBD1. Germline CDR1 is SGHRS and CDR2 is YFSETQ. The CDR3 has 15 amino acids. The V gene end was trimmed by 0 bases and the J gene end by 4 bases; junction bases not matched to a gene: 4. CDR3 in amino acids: CASSLGPTGGYGYTF. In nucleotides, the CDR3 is TGCGCCAGCAGCTTGGGGCCGACAGGGGGCTATGGCTACACCTTC.

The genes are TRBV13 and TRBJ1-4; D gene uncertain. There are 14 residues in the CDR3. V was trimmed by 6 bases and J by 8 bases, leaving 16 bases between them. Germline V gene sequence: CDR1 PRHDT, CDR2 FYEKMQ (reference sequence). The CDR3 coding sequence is TGTGCCAGCAGTCTGACGGAAGAACCGGAAAAACTGTTTTTT. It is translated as CASSLTEEPEKLFF. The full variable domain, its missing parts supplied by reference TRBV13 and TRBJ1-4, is AAGVIQSPRHLIKEKRETATLKCYPIPRHDTVYWYQQGPGQDPQFLISFYEKMQSDKGSIPDRFSAQQFSDYHSELNMSSLELGDSALYFCASSLTEEPEKLFFGSGTQLSVL.

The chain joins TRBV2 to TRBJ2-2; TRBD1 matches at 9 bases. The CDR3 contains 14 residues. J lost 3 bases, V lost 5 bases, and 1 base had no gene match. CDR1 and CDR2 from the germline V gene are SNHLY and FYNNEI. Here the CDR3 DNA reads TGTGCCAGCAGTCGACAGGGGGACACCGGGGAGCTGTTTTTT. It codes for CASSRQGDTGELFF. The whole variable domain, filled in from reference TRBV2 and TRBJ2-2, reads EPEVTQTPSHQVTQMGQEVILRCVPISNHLYFYWYRQILGQKVEFLVSFYNNEISEKSEIFDDQFSVERPDGSNFTLKIRSTKLEDSAMYFCASSRQGDTGELFFGEGSRLTVL.

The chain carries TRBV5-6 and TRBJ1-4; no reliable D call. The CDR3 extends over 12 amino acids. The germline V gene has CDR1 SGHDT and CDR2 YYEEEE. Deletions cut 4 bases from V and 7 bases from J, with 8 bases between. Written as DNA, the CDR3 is TGTGCCAGCAGCGCCCGAATTGAAAAACTGTTTTTT. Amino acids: CASSARIEKLFF. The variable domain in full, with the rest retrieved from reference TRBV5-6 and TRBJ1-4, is DAGVTQSPTHLIKTRGQQVTLRCSPKSGHDTVSWYQQALGQGPQFIFQYYEEEERQRGNFPDRFSGHQFPNYSSELNVNALLLGDSALYLCASSARIEKLFFGSGTQLSVL.

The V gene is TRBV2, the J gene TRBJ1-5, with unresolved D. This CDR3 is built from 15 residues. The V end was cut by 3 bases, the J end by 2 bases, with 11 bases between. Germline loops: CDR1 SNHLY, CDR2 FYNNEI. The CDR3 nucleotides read TGTGCCAGCAGTGAGTTAAGGGTCGGCAATCAGCCCCAGCATTTT. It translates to CASSELRVGNQPQHF.

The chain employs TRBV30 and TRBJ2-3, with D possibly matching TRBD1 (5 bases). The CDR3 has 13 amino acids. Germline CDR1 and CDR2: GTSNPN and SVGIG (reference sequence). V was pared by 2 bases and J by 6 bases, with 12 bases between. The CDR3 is CAWSTGAADTQYF. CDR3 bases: TGTGCCTGGAGTACAGGTGCAGCGGATACGCAGTATTTT.

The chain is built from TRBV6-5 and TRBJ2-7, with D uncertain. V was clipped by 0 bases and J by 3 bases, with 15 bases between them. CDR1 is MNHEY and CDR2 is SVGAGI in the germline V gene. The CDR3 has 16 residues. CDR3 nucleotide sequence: TGTGCCAGCAGTTACTCGATCGGTGGAGTAAACTACGAGCAGTACTTC. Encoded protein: CASSYSIGGVNYEQYF.

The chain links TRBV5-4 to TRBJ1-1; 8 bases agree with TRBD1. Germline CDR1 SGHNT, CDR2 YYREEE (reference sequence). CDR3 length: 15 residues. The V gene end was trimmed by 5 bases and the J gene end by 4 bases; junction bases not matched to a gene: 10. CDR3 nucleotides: TGTGCCAGCAGATGGGAGACAGGGGAGTCCACTGAAGCTTTCTTT. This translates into CASRWETGESTEAFF. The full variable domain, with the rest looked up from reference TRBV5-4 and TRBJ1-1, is ETGVTQSPTHLIKTRGQQVTLRCSSQSGHNTVSWYQQALGQGPQFIFQYYREEENGRGNFPPRFSGLQFPNYSSELNVNALELDDSALYLCASRWETGESTEAFFGQGTRLTVV.

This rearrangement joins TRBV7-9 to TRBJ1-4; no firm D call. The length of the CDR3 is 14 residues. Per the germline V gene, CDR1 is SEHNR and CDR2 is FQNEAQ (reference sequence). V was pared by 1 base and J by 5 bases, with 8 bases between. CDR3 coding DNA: TGTGCCAGCAGCTTAGGGACCGCGAATGAAAAACTGTTTTTT. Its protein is CASSLGTANEKLFF. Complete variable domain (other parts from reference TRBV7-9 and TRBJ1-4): DTGVSQNPRHKITKRGQNVTFRCDPISEHNRLYWYRQTLGQGPEFLTYFQNEAQLEKSRLLSDRFSAERPKGSFSTLEIQRTEQGDSAMYLCASSLGTANEKLFFGSGTQLSVL.

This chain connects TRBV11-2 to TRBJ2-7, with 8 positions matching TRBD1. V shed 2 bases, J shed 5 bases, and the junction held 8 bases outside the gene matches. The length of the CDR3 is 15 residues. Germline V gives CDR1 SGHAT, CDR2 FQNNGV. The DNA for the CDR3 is TGTGCCAGCAGCTTATTTGTGGACAGGGTTCACGAGCAGTACTTC. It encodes CASSLFVDRVHEQYF.

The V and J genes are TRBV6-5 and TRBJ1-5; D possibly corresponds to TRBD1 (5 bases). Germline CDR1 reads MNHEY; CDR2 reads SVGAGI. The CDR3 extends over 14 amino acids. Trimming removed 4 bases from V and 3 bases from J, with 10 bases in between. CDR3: CASSSTGSNQPQHF. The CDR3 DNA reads TGTGCCAGCAGTTCTACAGGCTCCAATCAGCCCCAGCATTTT.

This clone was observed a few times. The CDR3: CASSETGHNQPQHF. The CDR3 bases are TGTGCCAGCAGCGAAACGGGGCACAATCAGCCCCAGCATTTT. This chain uses TRBV2 with TRBJ1-5; the D gene is possibly TRBD1 (5 bases). V lost 6 bases, J lost 3 bases, and 12 bases lay in between. CDR1 and CDR2 (germline): SNHLY, FYNNEI. The CDR3 sequence is 14 residues long. Complete variable domain (other parts from reference TRBV2 and TRBJ1-5): EPEVTQTPSHQVTQMGQEVILRCVPISNHLYFYWYRQILGQKVEFLVSFYNNEISEKSEIFDDQFSVERPDGSNFTLKIRSTKLEDSAMYFCASSETGHNQPQHFGDGTRLSIL.

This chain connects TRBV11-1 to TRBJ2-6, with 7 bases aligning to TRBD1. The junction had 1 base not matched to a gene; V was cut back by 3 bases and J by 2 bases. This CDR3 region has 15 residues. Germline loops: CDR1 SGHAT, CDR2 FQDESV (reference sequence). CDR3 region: CASSLQGAGANVLTF. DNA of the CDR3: TGTGCCAGCAGCTTGCAGGGGGCTGGGGCCAACGTCCTGACTTTC.

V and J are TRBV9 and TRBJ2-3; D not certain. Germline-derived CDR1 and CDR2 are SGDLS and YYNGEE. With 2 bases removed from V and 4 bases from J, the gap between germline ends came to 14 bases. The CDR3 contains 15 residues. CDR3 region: CASSVGRSGADTQYF. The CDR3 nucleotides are TGTGCCAGCAGCGTTGGTAGGTCGGGCGCAGATACGCAGTATTTT. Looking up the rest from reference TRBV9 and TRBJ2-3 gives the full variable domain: DSGVTQTPKHLITATGQRVTLRCSPRSGDLSVYWYQQSLDQGLQFLIQYYNGEERAKGNILERFSAQQFPDLHSELNLSSLELGDSALYFCASSVGRSGADTQYFGPGTRLTVL.

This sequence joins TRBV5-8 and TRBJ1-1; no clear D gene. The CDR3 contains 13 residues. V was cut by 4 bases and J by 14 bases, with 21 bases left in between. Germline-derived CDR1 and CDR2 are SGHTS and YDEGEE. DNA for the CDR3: TGTGCCAGCAGCCCGCCGGGTCCCCTCGATATATTCTTT. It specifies CASSPPGPLDIFF.

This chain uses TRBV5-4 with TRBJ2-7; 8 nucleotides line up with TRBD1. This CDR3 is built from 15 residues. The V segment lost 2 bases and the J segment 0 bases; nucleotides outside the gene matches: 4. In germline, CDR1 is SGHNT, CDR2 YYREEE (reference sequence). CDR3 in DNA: TGTGCCAGCAGCTTTTGGGGACAGGCCTCCTACGAGCAGTACTTC. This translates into CASSFWGQASYEQYF.